These T cell receptor beta chains were read from a single sample in a study of blood T cells in healthy people across ages. Each CDR3 protein gets one entry after TCRdb re-called the 5' RACE reads with MiXCR. Of about 770,000 distinct CDR3 sequences detected, roughly 44% appear once; the ten largest clones hold approximately 20%. Sequencing used blood. These receptors were obtained from a man aged 55 to 70 in good health. Each CDR3 is given with its conserved first and last residue. D genes are given only for firm matches. Rows may omit the clone size; those that give it use once, few, many or a size class.

v_call	d_call	clone_size	j_call	cdr3_aa	cdr3_nt
TRBV10-3	TRBD1	-	TRBJ1-5	CAISESAGGGGNQPQHF	TGTGCCATCAGTGAGTCGGCAGGGGGCGGGGGCAATCAGCCCCAGCATTTT
TRBV20-1	TRBD2	-	TRBJ2-7	CSASPSGYEQYF	TGCAGTGCTAGCCCTAGCGGCTACGAGCAGTACTTC
TRBV11-2	TRBD2	-	TRBJ2-1	CASNLGGGMYNEQFF	TGTGCCAGCAACCTGGGGGGGGGGATGTACAATGAGCAGTTCTTC
TRBV19	TRBD1	-	TRBJ2-7	CASSMGTGLYEQYF	TGTGCCAGTAGTATGGGGACAGGCCTCTACGAGCAGTACTTC
TRBV11-1	TRBD1	few	TRBJ2-1	CASSLVRTGGDYNEQFF	TGTGCCAGCAGCTTAGTGAGGACAGGGGGCGATTACAATGAGCAGTTCTTC
TRBV7-9	TRBD1	-	TRBJ2-7	CASSPRQGAVHEQYF	TGTGCCAGCAGCCCGAGACAGGGGGCGGTTCACGAGCAGTACTTC
TRBV12-3/TRBV12-4	-	-	TRBJ2-2	CASSSVLGAFPGELFF	TGTGCCAGCAGTTCTGTTCTAGGAGCTTTTCCCGGGGAGCTGTTTTTT
TRBV20-1	-	-	TRBJ1-6	CSARRMDSPLHF	TGCAGTGCTAGGCGGATGGATTCACCCCTCCACTTT
TRBV18	-	-	TRBJ1-2	CASSPASAGFETSSYGYTF	TGTGCCAGCTCACCCGCCTCGGCAGGGTTCGAGACGTCCTCCTATGGCTACACCTTC
TRBV18	-	-	TRBJ2-1	CGSSPKGLDEQFF	TGTGGCAGCTCACCAAAAGGGTTGGATGAGCAGTTCTTC
TRBV5-1	-	-	TRBJ2-1	CASSPVMGPNEQFF	TGCGCCAGCAGCCCCGTCATGGGGCCCAATGAGCAGTTCTTC
TRBV2	-	few	TRBJ1-1	CASSEYAAENTEAFF	TGTGCCAGCAGTGAATACGCAGCTGAGAACACTGAAGCTTTCTTT
TRBV14	-	few	TRBJ2-5	CASSQDLGKTQYF	TGTGCCAGCAGCCAAGATCTTGGAAAGACCCAGTACTTC
TRBV4-3	TRBD2	many	TRBJ2-5	CASSPGLAEQETQYF	TGCGCCAGCAGCCCAGGACTAGCGGAACAAGAGACCCAGTACTTC
TRBV29-1	TRBD2	-	TRBJ2-5	CSVASGGANQYF	TGCAGCGTCGCTAGCGGGGGGGCAAACCAGTACTTC
TRBV28	TRBD1	-	TRBJ2-5	CASSTPGTGQETQYF	TGTGCCAGCAGTACCCCGGGGACAGGTCAAGAGACCCAGTACTTC
TRBV25-1	-	few	TRBJ1-2	CASSEAGAGTNYGYTF	TGTGCCAGCAGTGAAGCAGGTGCAGGGACTAACTATGGCTACACCTTC
TRBV5-1	TRBD1	-	TRBJ1-6	CASKTGGVGSPLHF	TGCGCCAGCAAAACAGGGGGAGTAGGTTCACCCCTCCACTTT
TRBV15	-	few	TRBJ2-7	CATSRARRQYEQYF	TGTGCCACCAGCAGAGCGAGACGGCAATACGAGCAGTACTTC
TRBV6-2/TRBV6-3	-	-	TRBJ2-7	CASSYGEYEQYF	TGTGCCAGCAGTTACGGAGAATACGAGCAGTACTTC